The clone carrying this TCR beta chain showed up just once. Its antigen is as yet unknown. This specimen comes from a study of response to subunit inactivated influenza vaccine. Study observations and caveats: Few additional T cells are recruited per seasonal influenza vaccination, authors suggested.

Each CDR3 protein gets one entry after TCRdb re-called the RT-PCR reads with MiXCR. The sample carries about 500,000 distinct CDR3 sequences, approximately 17% recorded once. Unmatched junction bases numbered 2, after V lost 1 base and J lost 1 base. Per the germline V gene, CDR1 is MGHRA and CDR2 is YSYEKL. The CDR3 covers 16 residues. The chain joins TRBV4-1 to TRBJ1-2, with 11 bases identical to TRBD1. This TCR derives from a man in his fifties or sixties who received an inactivated influenza vaccine. Sequenced material: CD4+ T cells sorted from PBMCs, taken roughly 24 months after vaccination. This CDR3 is CASSQGTGGLNYGYTF. CDR3 coding DNA: TGCGCCAGCAGCCAAGGGACAGGGGGCCTTAACTATGGCTACACCTTC.